A single T cell receptor beta chain is shown here with its context. This sample stems from a study of multiple sclerosis patients with progressive multifocal leukoencephalopathy. Specified time point: before natalizumab initiation. Germline-derived CDR1 and CDR2 are SGHVS and FQNEAQ. The CDR3 has 16 residues. V dropped 5 bases and J dropped 6; count of bases not matched to a gene: 10. This table comes from immunoSEQ multiplex PCR, and its TCRdb copy is limited to in-frame clones, with some not included. The sample lists about 32,000 clones, 85% to 95% occurring once. This receptor was identified in a young man with multiple sclerosis. V and J are TRBV7-8 and TRBJ2-3; 11 bases are a match to TRBD2. Sequenced: PBMCs. The CDR3 region is CASSPGTSGYWDTQYF. The CDR3 DNA reads TGTGCCAGCAGCCCCGGGACTAGCGGATACTGGGATACGCAGTATTTT. The full variable domain, rest sourced from reference TRBV7-8 and TRBJ2-3, is GAGVSQSPRYKVAKRGQDVALRCDPISGHVSLFWYQQALGQGPEFLTYFQNEAQLDKSGLPSDRFFAERPEGSVSTLKIQRTQQEDSAVYLCASSPGTSGYWDTQYFGPGTRLTVL.